Listed here are 24 T cell receptor beta chains from one sample, sequenced in a study of radiotherapy plus CTLA-4 blockade in lung cancer. Produced via immunoSEQ multiplex PCR; TCRdb's table is partial and in-frame only. The sample includes some 50,000 clones, around 69% of them seen just once. The sample consisted of peripheral blood, taken from a patient treated with radiotherapy plus ipilimumab. Every receptor here comes from a human donor with non-small cell lung cancer who had stable disease on radiotherapy plus ipilimumab.

This CDR3 reads CASSPRPGDTEAFF. In DNA, the CDR3 is TGCGCCAGCAGCCCCCGCCCGGGGGACACTGAAGCTTTCTTT. The gene calls are TRBV5-1 and TRBJ1-1, with D possibly matching TRBD1 (5 bases). V lost 4 bases and J 3 bases, leaving 13 bases between the germline ends. In germline, CDR1 is SGHRS, CDR2 YFSETQ. The CDR3 contains 14 residues. Filled out from reference TRBV5-1 and TRBJ1-1, the complete variable domain reads KAGVTQTPRYLIKTRGQQVTLSCSPISGHRSVSWYQQTPGQGLQFLFEYFSETQRNKGNFPGRFSGRQFSNSRSEMNVSTLELGDSALYLCASSPRPGDTEAFFGQGTRLTVV.

The sample holds a few counts of this clone. This rearrangement joins TRBV11-2 to TRBJ2-7; 10 bases fit TRBD2. CDR3 length equals 17 residues. V dropped 5 bases and J dropped 0; count of bases not matched to a gene: 10. The germline CDR1 and CDR2 sequences are SGHAT and FQNNGV. Here the CDR3 DNA reads TGTGCCAGCAGCCCCGGGGTAGCGGGGGGTAGCTCCTACGAGCAGTACTTC. It translates to CASSPGVAGGSSYEQYF. The variable domain in full, completed from reference TRBV11-2 and TRBJ2-7, reads EAGVAQSPRYKIIEKRQSVAFWCNPISGHATLYWYQQILGQGPKLLIQFQNNGVVDDSQLPKDRFSAERLKGVDSTLKIQPAKLEDSAVYLCASSPGVAGGSSYEQYFGPGTRLTVT.

Written as DNA, the CDR3 is TGTGCCATCAGTGAAAGGGCTGGGACTAGCGGGGGCAATGAGCAGTTCTTC. It encodes CAISERAGTSGGNEQFF. The chain recombines TRBV10-3 with TRBJ2-1; 14 bases are shared with TRBD2. The length of the CDR3 is 17 residues. The V gene's germline CDR1 is ENHRY and CDR2 SYGVKD. Germline trimming cut 3 bases from V and 6 bases from J; bases unmatched to any gene: 7.

This clone appeared once. The gene calls are TRBV7-9 and TRBJ1-2; a weak D match, TRBD1 (6 bases). The CDR3 sequence is 13 residues long. V lost 2 bases and J lost 10, with 14 bases in between. Germline V gene lookup returns CDR1 SEHNR and CDR2 FQNEAQ (reference sequence). The CDR3: CASSLTAQGDYTF. The CDR3 DNA reads as TGTGCCAGCAGCTTAACGGCACAGGGAGACTACACCTTC. The whole variable domain, remainder taken from reference TRBV7-9 and TRBJ1-2, is DTGVSQNPRHKITKRGQNVTFRCDPISEHNRLYWYRQTLGQGPEFLTYFQNEAQLEKSRLLSDRFSAERPKGSFSTLEIQRTEQGDSAMYLCASSLTAQGDYTFGSGTRLTVV.

The rearrangement uses TRBV9 and TRBJ2-1; D gene unclear. In germline, CDR1 is SGDLS, CDR2 YYNGEE. Trimming removed 4 bases from V and 0 bases from J, with 14 bases in between. The length of the CDR3 is 16 residues. The CDR3 DNA follows: TGTGCCAGCAGCTTCCGACTCTTGAGCTCCTACAATGAGCAGTTCTTC. It yields the protein CASSFRLLSSYNEQFF.

The chain carries TRBV19 and TRBJ2-3; TRBD2 aligns across 8 bases. V lost 6 bases and J lost 2; bases outside the gene matches: 4. CDR1 is LNHDA, CDR2 SQIVND, per germline (reference sequence). The CDR3 consists of 14 residues. The CDR3 loop reads CASRSGSDTDTQYF. CDR3 nucleotide sequence: TGTGCCAGTAGAAGCGGGAGCGACACAGATACGCAGTATTTT.

The chain is built from TRBV7-2 and TRBJ2-3; perhaps TRBD2 as D (6 bases). The V end was cut by 5 bases, the J end by 4 bases, with 16 bases between. CDR1 and CDR2 from the germline V gene are SGHTA and FQGNSA. The CDR3 loop spans 15 amino acids. CDR3: CASSPIRGGADTQYF. DNA for the CDR3: TGTGCCAGCAGCCCCATCCGCGGCGGGGCAGATACGCAGTATTTT. Full variable domain (rest looked up from reference TRBV7-2 and TRBJ2-3): GAGVSQSPSNKVTEKGKDVELRCDPISGHTALYWYRQSLGQGLEFLIYFQGNSAPDKSGLPSDRFSAERTGGSVSTLTIQRTQQEDSAVYLCASSPIRGGADTQYFGPGTRLTVL.

The rearrangement joins TRBV5-1 to TRBJ1-1, with 8 bases lining up with TRBD1. Germline lookup yields CDR1 SGHRS and CDR2 YFSETQ. The trim removed 3 bases at V and 3 bases at J, leaving 7 bases unmatched. The length of the CDR3 is 15 residues. The CDR3 spells CASSWQGAYDTEAFF. CDR3 DNA: TGCGCCAGCAGCTGGCAGGGGGCATATGACACTGAAGCTTTCTTT.

V and J are TRBV7-9 and TRBJ1-1; 7 nucleotides agree with TRBD1. The CDR3 extends over 14 amino acids. Germline CDR1 and CDR2: SEHNR and FQNEAQ (reference sequence). V lost 7 bases to trimming and J lost 0 bases; unmatched junction nucleotides: 5. The CDR3 nucleotides read TGTGCCAGCAACCTAGGGGGCATGAACACTGAAGCTTTCTTT. This translates into CASNLGGMNTEAFF.

The chain links TRBV11-2 to TRBJ2-2; no reliable D call. The CDR3 runs to 14 residues. Germline-derived CDR1 and CDR2 are SGHAT and FQNNGV. Trimming pared 3 bases from V and 6 bases from J, leaving 11 bases between. DNA of the CDR3: TGTGCCAGCAGCTTTGGTCGGCGAGCCGGGGAGCTGTTTTTT. Protein product: CASSFGRRAGELFF.

This clone turned up a few times. This chain links TRBV6-5 with TRBJ1-4, with D uncertain. V was shortened by 6 bases and J by 3 bases, with 8 bases between the two germline ends. This CDR3 contains 13 residues. Germline lookup yields CDR1 MNHEY and CDR2 SVGAGI. CDR3 amino acids: CASRDTPNEKLFF. CDR3 bases: TGTGCCAGCAGAGACACCCCTAATGAAAAACTGTTTTTT.

V is TRBV19 and J is TRBJ1-1; D is unresolved. Germline V gene sequence: CDR1 LNHDA, CDR2 SQIVND (reference sequence). The CDR3 extends over 15 amino acids. Trimming shortened V by 5 bases and J by 1 base, and 14 bases separated the two germline ends. The CDR3 DNA reads as TGTGCCAGTAGTCTCGGCACCGATTGGAACACTGAAGCTTTCTTT. It is translated as CASSLGTDWNTEAFF. The full variable domain, in which reference TRBV19 and TRBJ1-1 provide the parts outside the CDR3, is DGGITQSPKYLFRKEGQNVTLSCEQNLNHDAMYWYRQDPGQGLRLIYYSQIVNDFQKGDIAEGYSVSREKKESFPLTVTSAQKNPTAFYLCASSLGTDWNTEAFFGQGTRLTVV.

This clone appeared a single time. The chain has TRBV6-1 and TRBJ1-1; no clear D. CDR1 and CDR2 (germline): MNHNS, SASEGT. V lost 7 bases to trimming and J lost 1 base, with 7 bases between them. The CDR3 consists of 12 residues. CDR3 coding DNA: TGTGCCAGCAAGAGACCGAACACTGAAGCTTTCTTT. Protein: CASKRPNTEAFF.

V is TRBV13 and J is TRBJ2-7; D is perhaps TRBD1 or TRBD2 (6 bases each). V was cut by 5 bases and J by 3 bases, with 14 bases left in between. The CDR3 length is 14 residues. Germline V gene data show CDR1 as PRHDT and CDR2 as FYEKMQ (reference sequence). CDR3 loop: CASSRGRRNYEQYF. The CDR3, as DNA: TGTGCCAGCAGCCGGGGGCGGAGAAACTACGAGCAGTACTTC.

The sample holds a few counts of this clone. V is TRBV28 and J is TRBJ1-5; D is unclear. Trimming pared 3 bases from V and 4 bases from J, leaving 7 bases between. Germline V gene sequence: CDR1 MDHEN, CDR2 SYDVKM. The CDR3 spans 13 residues. Here the CDR3 reads CASSFAGNQPQHF. As DNA, the CDR3 is TGTGCCAGCAGTTTTGCGGGAAATCAGCCCCAGCATTTT.

This sequence joins TRBV5-1 and TRBJ1-2; D is possibly TRBD1 (6 bases). The CDR3 length is 15 residues. Germline V lookup: CDR1 SGHRS, CDR2 YFSETQ. V shed 7 bases and J shed 6 bases, with 22 bases lying between them. The CDR3 protein is CASFPLPGVVHGYTF. The CDR3 DNA follows: TGCGCCAGCTTTCCGCTACCAGGGGTTGTTCATGGCTACACCTTC. The whole variable domain, remainder taken from reference TRBV5-1 and TRBJ1-2, is KAGVTQTPRYLIKTRGQQVTLSCSPISGHRSVSWYQQTPGQGLQFLFEYFSETQRNKGNFPGRFSGRQFSNSRSEMNVSTLELGDSALYLCASFPLPGVVHGYTFGSGTRLTVV.

The chain joins TRBV19 to TRBJ1-5; D is undetermined. The CDR3 extends over 14 amino acids. The V end was cut by 5 bases, the J end by 4 bases, with 12 bases between. Germline CDR1 and CDR2: LNHDA and SQIVND (reference sequence). CDR3 coding DNA: TGTGCCAGTAGTCCGCAAGCTACAAATCAGCCCCAGCATTTT. Protein product: CASSPQATNQPQHF.

This chain joins TRBV27 and TRBJ1-2, with D hard to call. There are 15 residues in the CDR3. Per germline, CDR1 MNHEY and CDR2 SMNVEV (reference sequence). V lost 5 bases to trimming and J lost 4 bases, with 17 bases between them. CDR3 residues: CASSLNRGWVYGYTF. DNA for the CDR3: TGTGCCAGCAGTCTCAATCGTGGGTGGGTCTATGGCTACACCTTC.

The chain is built from TRBV5-1 and TRBJ2-4; TRBD1 matches at 7 bases. Germline V CDR1 and CDR2: SGHRS, YFSETQ. CDR3 length: 16 amino acids. The J segment lost 2 bases and the V segment lost 3 bases, leaving 8 bases of the junction unmatched. In DNA form, the CDR3 reads TGCGCCAGCAGCTCCGGGACAGTACCTTCCAAAAACATTCAGTACTTC. It is translated as CASSSGTVPSKNIQYF.

This sequence joins TRBV9 and TRBJ2-7; 7 positions match TRBD1. CDR3 length: 15 amino acids. Germline V gene lookup returns CDR1 SGDLS and CDR2 YYNGEE. With V trimmed by 0 bases and J by 3 bases, 6 bases remained unmatched. The CDR3 DNA follows: TGTGCCAGCAGCGTAGGTACAGGGGCGCACTACGAGCAGTACTTC. It yields the protein CASSVGTGAHYEQYF.

The rearrangement joins TRBV9 to TRBJ2-3; D may be TRBD1 or TRBD2 (5 bases each). V lost 4 bases and J 2 bases, leaving 11 bases between the germline ends. This CDR3 spans 14 amino acids. Looked up from germline, CDR1 is SGDLS and CDR2 is YYNGEE. The CDR3 coding sequence is TGTGCCAGCAGCCAAGGGGACCTCACAGATACGCAGTATTTT. Encoded protein: CASSQGDLTDTQYF.

This clone came up once. This chain uses TRBV5-6 with TRBJ1-5, with D uncertain. The V gene's germline CDR1 is SGHDT and CDR2 YYEEEE. The CDR3 contains 13 residues. V lost 0 bases to trimming and J lost 9 bases, with 10 bases between them. CDR3 loop: CASSLEPAWPQHF. The CDR3 nucleotides read TGTGCCAGCAGCTTGGAACCGGCTTGGCCCCAGCATTTT.

Only a few counts were recorded for this clone. The chain recombines TRBV4-1 with TRBJ1-2, with unresolved D. The CDR3 is made up of 15 amino acids. V shed 1 base and J shed 2 bases, with 11 bases lying between them. Germline V gene data show CDR1 as MGHRA and CDR2 as YSYEKL. The CDR3 reads CASSQVRGSNYGYTF. The CDR3 bases are TGCGCCAGCAGCCAAGTACGCGGCAGCAACTATGGCTACACCTTC.

By frequency in the sample, this clone is medium-sized. The J gene is TRBJ1-1, the V gene TRBV19; D may be TRBD1 (6 bases). Between the trimmed V and J ends, which lost 6 bases and 0 bases, there was a span of 8 bases. CDR1 and CDR2 (germline): LNHDA, SQIVND (reference sequence). The CDR3 is 13 residues long. CDR3 bases: TGTGCCAGTAGCACAGGGATGAACACTGAAGCTTTCTTT. The encoded protein is CASSTGMNTEAFF.